This T cell receptor beta chain was sequenced for a study of blood T cell repertoires in COVID-19. Original methodology: Estimation of nucleated cell counts was performed using reference gene primer amplification. Generated by immunoSEQ multiplex PCR, the TCRdb table keeps only in-frame clones and is missing some. V and J calls and clone size come straight from that table; D and trimming were deduced from the DNA. The sample includes approximately 75,000 clones, roughly 86% of them seen just once. Trimming took 0 bases from V and 5 from J; bases not matched to a gene: 8. This CDR3 is 16 amino acids long. The germline gives CDR1 SGDLS, CDR2 YYNGEE.

The sample was peripheral blood. The receptor was derived from a human donor in a cohort sampled during active COVID-19. This chain joins TRBV9 and TRBJ2-5; 9 bases agree with TRBD2. The CDR3 region has the DNA TGTGCCAGCAGCGTAGGAACTGGCGGGGGGGCGGAGACCCAGTACTTC. Its protein is CASSVGTGGGAETQYF.